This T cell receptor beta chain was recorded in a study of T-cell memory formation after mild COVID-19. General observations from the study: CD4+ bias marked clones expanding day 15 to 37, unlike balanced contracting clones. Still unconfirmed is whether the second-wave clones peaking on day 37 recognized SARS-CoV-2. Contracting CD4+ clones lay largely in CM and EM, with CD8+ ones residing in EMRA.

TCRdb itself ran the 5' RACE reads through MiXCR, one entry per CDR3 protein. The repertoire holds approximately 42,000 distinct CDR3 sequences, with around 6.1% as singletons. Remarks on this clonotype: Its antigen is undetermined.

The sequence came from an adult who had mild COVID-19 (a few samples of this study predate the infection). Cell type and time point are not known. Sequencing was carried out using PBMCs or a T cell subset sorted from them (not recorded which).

The CDR3 sequence: CASSYSQGPGNTIYF. CDR3 sequence (DNA): TGTGCCAGCAGTTACTCCCAGGGGCCTGGAAACACCATATATTTT. This rearrangement joins TRBV6-5 to TRBJ1-3; D is possibly TRBD1 (6 bases). Germline assignment: CDR1 MNHEY and CDR2 SVGAGI. The CDR3 is 15 residues long. The V gene lost 0 bases and the J gene lost 2 bases, with 8 bases spanning the gap.